This entry concerns a single TCR beta chain. Other nucleotide sequences in the sample specify the same CDR3. This specimen belongs to a study of OX40 agonist ivuxolimab in advanced cancers. Study information: It was ivuxolimab, an agonistic anti-OX40 (CD134) antibody, that patients were treated with. People in dose escalation had one of these cancers: hepatocellular carcinoma, melanoma, renal cell or head and neck cancer.

Generated by immunoSEQ multiplex PCR, the TCRdb table keeps only in-frame clones and is missing some. The sample lists more than 80,000 clones; 94% were seen once. The V gene's germline CDR1 is SGHDT and CDR2 YYEEEE. The V gene lost 1 base and the J gene lost 1 base, with 5 bases spanning the gap. CDR3 length: 13 amino acids. The TCR originated in an adult with an advanced solid tumor such as melanoma, head and neck, liver or kidney cancer. Here the sequenced sample was CD4+ or CD8+ T cells sorted from blood, taken in a trial of the OX40 agonist ivuxolimab. V gene TRBV5-6 combines with J gene TRBJ1-1, with D maybe TRBD1 (5 bases). The CDR3 region is CASSLQGNTEAFF. In DNA, the CDR3 is TGTGCCAGCAGCTTGCAGGGGAACACTGAAGCTTTCTTT.